This is a list of T cell receptor beta chains from one sample in a study of blood T cell repertoires in COVID-19. Libraries were prepared by immunoSEQ multiplex PCR; TCRdb keeps only in-frame clonotypes and omits some of them. This sample has roughly 150,000 clones; roughly 90% occur once, and the top ten carry roughly 4%. Sequences were obtained from PBMCs or T cells enriched from blood (not recorded which). The receptors were sampled from a woman aged 40 to 50 who had been exposed to COVID-19. Both conserved end residues are part of each CDR3. Each record gives: J gene, D gene, V gene, clone size, CDR3 DNA, CDR3 protein. The D gene is left open where the match is weak. Clone size appears in some rows only: once, few, many, or a class for an expanded clone.

J gene: TRBJ2-3; D gene: NA; V gene: TRBV24-1; clone size: NA; CDR3 DNA: TGTGCCACCAGTGATTTCCACACAGATACGCAGTATTTT; CDR3 protein: CATSDFHTDTQYF
J gene: TRBJ2-4; D gene: NA; V gene: TRBV29-1; clone size: NA; CDR3 DNA: TGCAGCGTTGAAGCCGGAAACATTCAGTACTTC; CDR3 protein: CSVEAGNIQYF
J gene: TRBJ2-1; D gene: TRBD2; V gene: TRBV15; clone size: NA; CDR3 DNA: TGTGCCACCAGCCCACTAGCGGGGCCAAGGAATGAGCAGTTCTTC; CDR3 protein: CATSPLAGPRNEQFF
J gene: TRBJ1-3; D gene: NA; V gene: TRBV4-1; clone size: NA; CDR3 DNA: TGCGCCAGCAGCCAAGAACCCAGCTCTGGAAACACCATATATTTT; CDR3 protein: CASSQEPSSGNTIYF
J gene: TRBJ1-2; D gene: NA; V gene: TRBV5-6; clone size: NA; CDR3 DNA: TGTGCCAGCAGCTTTTCAGGGTGGTCTGGCTACACCTTC; CDR3 protein: CASSFSGWSGYTF
J gene: TRBJ2-1; D gene: TRBD2; V gene: TRBV20-1; clone size: NA; CDR3 DNA: TGCAGTGCTAGTGACGGGAGGGACGGGTTCTTC; CDR3 protein: CSASDGRDGFF
J gene: TRBJ2-3; D gene: TRBD2; V gene: TRBV9; clone size: NA; CDR3 DNA: TGTGCCAGCAGCCCCCGGGGGGGACTAGCGGCCCTGGGGACAGATACGCAGTATTTT; CDR3 protein: CASSPRGGLAALGTDTQYF
J gene: TRBJ1-5; D gene: NA; V gene: TRBV28; clone size: NA; CDR3 DNA: TGTGCCAGCAGTTTCCCCAGCCTGAGGGCCCAGCATTTT; CDR3 protein: CASSFPSLRAQHF
J gene: TRBJ1-1; D gene: NA; V gene: TRBV2; clone size: NA; CDR3 DNA: TGTGCCAGCACCCGGACCCGGGCAGGGTTGACTGAAGCTTTCTTT; CDR3 protein: CASTRTRAGLTEAFF
J gene: TRBJ1-4; D gene: NA; V gene: TRBV6-5; clone size: NA; CDR3 DNA: TGTGCCAGCAGTTCAAGACGGAGAGGTAATGAGGAAAAACTGTTTTTT; CDR3 protein: CASSSRRRGNEEKLFF
J gene: TRBJ2-5; D gene: TRBD1; V gene: TRBV12-3/TRBV12-4; clone size: NA; CDR3 DNA: TGTGCCAGCAGTTTGGACAGGTTAGAGACCCAGTACTTC; CDR3 protein: CASSLDRLETQYF
J gene: TRBJ1-2; D gene: TRBD1; V gene: TRBV25-1; clone size: NA; CDR3 DNA: TGTGCCAGCAGTGGTACAGGGGGCCTCTATGGCTACACCTTC; CDR3 protein: CASSGTGGLYGYTF
J gene: TRBJ2-3; D gene: NA; V gene: TRBV12-1; clone size: NA; CDR3 DNA: TGTGCCAGCAGCCCGTCCTCGGGACTTCAAATTCCAGATACGCAGTATTTT; CDR3 protein: CASSPSSGLQIPDTQYF
J gene: TRBJ1-2; D gene: TRBD1; V gene: TRBV28; clone size: NA; CDR3 DNA: TGTGCCAGCTCCTATGTGAACAGGGGCGACTATGGCTACACCTTC; CDR3 protein: CASSYVNRGDYGYTF
J gene: TRBJ2-3; D gene: NA; V gene: TRBV9; clone size: NA; CDR3 DNA: TGTGCCAGCAGCGTAACCACAGTCGGGGGCACAGATACGCAGTATTTT; CDR3 protein: CASSVTTVGGTDTQYF
J gene: TRBJ1-1; D gene: NA; V gene: TRBV2; clone size: NA; CDR3 DNA: TGTGCCAGCATGATTAGCAGGGAGGGTGAAGCTTTCTTT; CDR3 protein: CASMISREGEAFF
J gene: TRBJ1-2; D gene: TRBD1; V gene: TRBV27; clone size: few; CDR3 DNA: TGTGCCAGCAGTATACAGGGGGCTAACTATGGCTACACCTTC; CDR3 protein: CASSIQGANYGYTF
J gene: TRBJ1-1; D gene: NA; V gene: TRBV13; clone size: NA; CDR3 DNA: TGTGCCAGCAGCGGGGGGGTTCTTAACACTGAAGCTTTCTTT; CDR3 protein: CASSGGVLNTEAFF
J gene: TRBJ2-1; D gene: TRBD2; V gene: TRBV28; clone size: NA; CDR3 DNA: TGTGCCAGCAGTTTTCTCCTAGCGGGAGCAAATGAGCAGTTCTTC; CDR3 protein: CASSFLLAGANEQFF
J gene: TRBJ1-4; D gene: TRBD1; V gene: TRBV4-1; clone size: NA; CDR3 DNA: TGCGCCAGCAGCCCGTGGGAAGGGGGCGGTGAAAAACTGTTTTTT; CDR3 protein: CASSPWEGGGEKLFF
J gene: TRBJ2-5; D gene: TRBD2; V gene: TRBV5-1; clone size: NA; CDR3 DNA: TGCGCCAGCAGCCAAATACTAGCGGACCAAGAGACCCAGTACTTC; CDR3 protein: CASSQILADQETQYF
J gene: TRBJ2-3; D gene: TRBD1; V gene: TRBV10-1; clone size: NA; CDR3 DNA: TGCGCCAGCAGTGGTGGGCAGGGGGCCACAGATACGCAGTATTTT; CDR3 protein: CASSGGQGATDTQYF
J gene: TRBJ1-6; D gene: TRBD1; V gene: TRBV27; clone size: NA; CDR3 DNA: TGTGCCAGCAGTTTACTAGGGGGCCCCAATTCACCCCTCCACTTT; CDR3 protein: CASSLLGGPNSPLHF
J gene: TRBJ1-4; D gene: TRBD1; V gene: TRBV9; clone size: NA; CDR3 DNA: TGTGCCAGCAGCGGTAACCGACAGGGAACTGAAAAACTGTTTTTT; CDR3 protein: CASSGNRQGTEKLFF
J gene: TRBJ2-6; D gene: NA; V gene: TRBV15; clone size: NA; CDR3 DNA: TGTGCCACCAGTACGGACAGAGGCTCTGGGGCCAACGTCCTGACTTTC; CDR3 protein: CATSTDRGSGANVLTF
J gene: TRBJ1-2; D gene: NA; V gene: TRBV19; clone size: NA; CDR3 DNA: TGTGCCAGTAGGGAGTGGGGTACAGGGATGGCTAACTATGGCTACACCTTC; CDR3 protein: CASREWGTGMANYGYTF
J gene: TRBJ1-3; D gene: NA; V gene: TRBV6-2/TRBV6-3; clone size: NA; CDR3 DNA: TGTGCCAGCAGTCCCCAAGCGCTTCGGAGAAACACCATATATTTT; CDR3 protein: CASSPQALRRNTIYF
J gene: TRBJ1-3; D gene: NA; V gene: TRBV7-2; clone size: NA; CDR3 DNA: TGTGCCAGCAGCTTAGCGGGGCTCTCTGGAAACACCATATATTTT; CDR3 protein: CASSLAGLSGNTIYF
J gene: TRBJ2-5; D gene: NA; V gene: TRBV5-1; clone size: NA; CDR3 DNA: TGCGCCAGCAGCCCCGGACTGCTAGAGACCCAGTACTTC; CDR3 protein: CASSPGLLETQYF
J gene: TRBJ1-4; D gene: TRBD1; V gene: TRBV28; clone size: NA; CDR3 DNA: TGTGCCAGCAGGACGGAGGGGACAGGGTCTAATGAAAAACTGTTTTTT; CDR3 protein: CASRTEGTGSNEKLFF
J gene: TRBJ2-7; D gene: NA; V gene: TRBV29-1; clone size: NA; CDR3 DNA: TGCAGCGCCCAGAGGCAGGAGGCTTACGAGCAGTACTTC; CDR3 protein: CSAQRQEAYEQYF
J gene: TRBJ2-7; D gene: NA; V gene: TRBV18; clone size: few; CDR3 DNA: TGTGCCAGCTCACCCTCGGGTGAGTACGAGCAGTACTTC; CDR3 protein: CASSPSGEYEQYF
J gene: TRBJ2-1; D gene: TRBD2; V gene: TRBV7-8; clone size: NA; CDR3 DNA: TGTGCCAGCAGCCTAGCGGGGGGAAATGAGCAGTTCTTC; CDR3 protein: CASSLAGGNEQFF
J gene: TRBJ2-2; D gene: TRBD1; V gene: TRBV28; clone size: NA; CDR3 DNA: TGTGCCAGCAACGACAGGGACACCGGGGAGCTGTTTTTT; CDR3 protein: CASNDRDTGELFF
J gene: TRBJ2-1; D gene: TRBD2; V gene: TRBV7-2; clone size: NA; CDR3 DNA: TGTGCCAGCAGCTATACCCCGGGACTAGCGGGGTCTGAGCAGTTCTTC; CDR3 protein: CASSYTPGLAGSEQFF
J gene: TRBJ1-1; D gene: NA; V gene: TRBV7-2; clone size: NA; CDR3 DNA: TGTGCCAGCAGCCCACAACCGCCTGACAGAGAAGCTTTCTTT; CDR3 protein: CASSPQPPDREAFF
J gene: TRBJ1-2; D gene: TRBD1; V gene: TRBV18; clone size: once; CDR3 DNA: TGTGCCAGCTCCAATACCGCAGGGGGCCCTACTAACTATGGCTACACCTTC; CDR3 protein: CASSNTAGGPTNYGYTF
J gene: TRBJ1-2; D gene: NA; V gene: TRBV27; clone size: NA; CDR3 DNA: TGTGCCAGCAGTTTATTCGCCGGGTCTGGCTACACCTTC; CDR3 protein: CASSLFAGSGYTF
J gene: TRBJ2-7; D gene: NA; V gene: TRBV3-1/TRBV3-2; clone size: NA; CDR3 DNA: TGTGCCAGCAGCCCCGAAGACTCACCTAATTACGAGCAGTACTTC; CDR3 protein: CASSPEDSPNYEQYF
J gene: TRBJ1-3; D gene: NA; V gene: TRBV9; clone size: NA; CDR3 DNA: TGTGCCAGCAGCCCTAGTGGGGCAGCTGGAAACACCATATATTTT; CDR3 protein: CASSPSGAAGNTIYF
J gene: TRBJ1-4; D gene: NA; V gene: TRBV23-1; clone size: NA; CDR3 DNA: TGCGCCAGGTCGGGTTGGTTAGCTAATGAAAAACTGTTTTTT; CDR3 protein: CARSGWLANEKLFF
J gene: TRBJ1-1; D gene: TRBD1; V gene: TRBV5-1; clone size: few; CDR3 DNA: TGCGCCAGCAGCTTGGATACAGGGGTGGACACTGAAGCTTTCTTT; CDR3 protein: CASSLDTGVDTEAFF
J gene: TRBJ1-1; D gene: TRBD1; V gene: TRBV7-9; clone size: NA; CDR3 DNA: TGTGCCAGCAGGGGGACAGGGGCTTACACTGAAGCTTTCTTT; CDR3 protein: CASRGTGAYTEAFF
J gene: TRBJ2-5; D gene: TRBD1; V gene: TRBV9; clone size: NA; CDR3 DNA: TGTGCCAGCAGCGTGGACAGGGGAGATGAGACCCAGTACTTC; CDR3 protein: CASSVDRGDETQYF
J gene: TRBJ2-5; D gene: NA; V gene: TRBV5-4; clone size: NA; CDR3 DNA: TGTGCCAGCAGCTTCCAGGCCAGCCAAAAAGAGACCCAGTACTTC; CDR3 protein: CASSFQASQKETQYF